This passage covers 5 T cell receptor beta chains from one sample sequenced in a study of blood T cell repertoires in COVID-19. The table came from immunoSEQ multiplex PCR; TCRdb's copy has only in-frame clones and leaves some out. The sample has approximately 300,000 clones, approximately 88% seen once. Sequencing was carried out using peripheral blood. These receptors came from a man in his late teens or twenties who had recovered from COVID-19.

This rearrangement joins TRBV20-1 to TRBJ2-1, with 8 positions matching TRBD2. Germline loops: CDR1 DFQATT, CDR2 SNEGSKA (reference sequence). The CDR3 consists of 14 residues. Unmatched junction bases numbered 5, after V lost 3 bases and J lost 4 bases. As DNA, the CDR3 is TGCAGTGCTAGTAACGGGGGGGGATACAATGAGCAGTTCTTC. Its translation is CSASNGGGYNEQFF.

The V call is TRBV4-2, the J call TRBJ1-5; D call uncertain. The V gene lost 0 bases and the J gene lost 0 bases, with 6 bases spanning the gap. This CDR3 is 15 amino acids long. CDR1 is LGHNA and CDR2 is YNFKEQ in the germline V gene. The CDR3 nucleotides are TGTGCCAGCAGCCAAGAGGGCTATAGCAATCAGCCCCAGCATTTT. Translated, it gives CASSQEGYSNQPQHF.

V usage is TRBV9 and J usage is TRBJ1-1; TRBD1 might be the D (6 bases). V lost 0 bases, J lost 2 bases, and 11 bases lay in between. Germline V lookup: CDR1 SGDLS, CDR2 YYNGEE. The CDR3 spans 15 residues. The CDR3 nucleotides read TGTGCCAGCAGCGTAGGAGACAGGATTAACACTGAAGCTTTCTTT. The encoded protein is CASSVGDRINTEAFF.

The rearrangement links TRBV29-1 to TRBJ2-4; the D gene is possibly TRBD1 (6 bases). The CDR3 is made up of 14 amino acids. Germline CDR1 is SQVTM and CDR2 is ANQGSEA. Trimming took 4 bases from V and 9 from J, leaving 19 bases between them. The CDR3: CSVVGDMGRGIQYF. The DNA of the CDR3 is TGCAGCGTTGTAGGGGACATGGGCAGGGGCATTCAGTACTTC.

This clone showed up just once. A read error may account for a junction end that differs from germline. The rearrangement uses TRBV7-2 and TRBJ2-1, with 8 bases aligning to TRBD1. This CDR3 contains 12 residues. Germline-derived CDR1 and CDR2 are SGHTA and FQGNSA. CDR3 amino acids: CASSLNRDRFLF. CDR3 nucleotides: TGTGCCAGCAGCTTAAACCGGGACAGGTTTCTCTTC.